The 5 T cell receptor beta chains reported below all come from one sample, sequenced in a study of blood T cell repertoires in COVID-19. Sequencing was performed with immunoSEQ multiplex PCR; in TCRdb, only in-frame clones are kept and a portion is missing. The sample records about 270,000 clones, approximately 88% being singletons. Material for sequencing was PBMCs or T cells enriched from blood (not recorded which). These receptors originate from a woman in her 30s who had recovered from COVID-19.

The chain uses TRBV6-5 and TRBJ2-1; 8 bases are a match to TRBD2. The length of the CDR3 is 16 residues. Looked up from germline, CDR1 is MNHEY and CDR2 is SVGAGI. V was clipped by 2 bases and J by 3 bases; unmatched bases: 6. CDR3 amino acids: CASSYPAGTSYNEQFF. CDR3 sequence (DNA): TGTGCCAGCAGTTACCCTGCCGGGACTAGCTACAATGAGCAGTTCTTC.

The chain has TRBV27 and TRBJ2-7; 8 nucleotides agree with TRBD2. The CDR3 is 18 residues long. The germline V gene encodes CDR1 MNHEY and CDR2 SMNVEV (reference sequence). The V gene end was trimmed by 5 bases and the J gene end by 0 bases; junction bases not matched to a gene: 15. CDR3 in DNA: TGTGCCAGCAGTCCCGAAGGGTACGGGGGGGGCACCTCCTACGAGCAGTACTTC. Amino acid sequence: CASSPEGYGGGTSYEQYF.

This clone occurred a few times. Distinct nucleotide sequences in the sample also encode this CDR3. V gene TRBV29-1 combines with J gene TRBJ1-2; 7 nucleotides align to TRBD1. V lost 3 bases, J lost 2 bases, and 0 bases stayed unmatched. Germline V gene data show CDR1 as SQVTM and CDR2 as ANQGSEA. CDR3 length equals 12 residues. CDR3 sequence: CSVDRGNYGYTF. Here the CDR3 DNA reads TGCAGCGTTGACAGGGGGAACTATGGCTACACCTTC.

The CDR3 region has the DNA TGTGCCAGCAGCACGTACCCACAGGATTATGGCTACACCTTC. Amino acids: CASSTYPQDYGYTF. The chain has TRBV5-6 and TRBJ1-2, with D perhaps matching TRBD1 (5 bases). Trimming took 4 bases from V and 5 from J, leaving 15 bases between them. Germline CDR1 reads SGHDT; CDR2 reads YYEEEE. The CDR3 spans 14 residues.

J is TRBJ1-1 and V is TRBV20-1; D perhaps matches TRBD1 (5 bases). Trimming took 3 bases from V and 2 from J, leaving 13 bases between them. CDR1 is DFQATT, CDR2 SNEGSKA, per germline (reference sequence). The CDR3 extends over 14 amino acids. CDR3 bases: TGCAGTGCTAGTCCTGGGCAGGGCAACACTGAAGCTTTCTTT. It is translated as CSASPGQGNTEAFF.